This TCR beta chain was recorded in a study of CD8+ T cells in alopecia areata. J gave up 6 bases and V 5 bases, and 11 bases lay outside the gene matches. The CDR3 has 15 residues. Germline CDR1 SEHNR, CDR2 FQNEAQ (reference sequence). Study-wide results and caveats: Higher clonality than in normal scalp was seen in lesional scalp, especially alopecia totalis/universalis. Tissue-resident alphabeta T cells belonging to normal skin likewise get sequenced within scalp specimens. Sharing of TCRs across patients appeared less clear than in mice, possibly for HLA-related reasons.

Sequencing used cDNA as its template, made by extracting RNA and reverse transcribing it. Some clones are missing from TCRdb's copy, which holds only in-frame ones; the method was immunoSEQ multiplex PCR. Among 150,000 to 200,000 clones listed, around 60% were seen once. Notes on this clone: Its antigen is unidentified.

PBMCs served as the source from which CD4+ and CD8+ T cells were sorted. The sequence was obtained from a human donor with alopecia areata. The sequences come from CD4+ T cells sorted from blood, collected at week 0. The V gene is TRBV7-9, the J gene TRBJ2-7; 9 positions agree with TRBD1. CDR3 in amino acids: CASSRGDREGSEQYF. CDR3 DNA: TGTGCCAGCAGCCGGGGGGACAGGGAAGGGAGCGAGCAGTACTTC.